A selection of T cell receptor beta chains follows, all from one sample in a study of T cells after somatic rescue of genetic block. The protocol was immunoSEQ multiplex PCR, while the TCRdb copy is restricted to in-frame clones and leaves out a portion. Found here are 55,000 or so clones, 95% to 96% of them singletons; the top ten hold around 0.078%. The sample comprised peripheral blood mononuclear cells (PBMCs). The receptors shown here come from a child under two years old. The CDR3 runs from the conserved cysteine through the conserved F or W. The order of the fields is J gene, V gene, clone size, D gene, CDR3 protein, CDR3 DNA. D genes are given only for firm matches. Expanded clones are given a class, and other clones once, few, many or no size at all.

j_call: TRBJ2-7; v_call: TRBV11-3; clone_size: -; d_call: TRBD2; cdr3_aa: CASSLGDSGGYEQYF; cdr3_nt: TGTGCCAGCAGCTTAGGAGATAGCGGGGGCTACGAGCAGTACTTC
j_call: TRBJ2-7; v_call: TRBV27; clone_size: -; d_call: -; cdr3_aa: CASSLGYEQYF; cdr3_nt: TGTGCCAGCAGTTTAGGTTACGAGCAGTACTTC
j_call: TRBJ2-2; v_call: TRBV19; clone_size: -; d_call: TRBD1; cdr3_aa: CASSITQGGAGELFF; cdr3_nt: TGTGCCAGTAGTATAACTCAAGGGGGCGCCGGGGAGCTGTTTTTT
j_call: TRBJ1-2; v_call: TRBV6-1; clone_size: -; d_call: TRBD1; cdr3_aa: CASSEYETGMYGYTF; cdr3_nt: TGTGCCAGCAGTGAATATGAGACAGGGATGTATGGCTACACCTTC
j_call: TRBJ2-7; v_call: TRBV4-1; clone_size: -; d_call: -; cdr3_aa: CASSQGSYGGYEQYF; cdr3_nt: TGCGCCAGCAGCCAAGGTAGTTATGGGGGGTACGAGCAGTACTTC
j_call: TRBJ1-2; v_call: TRBV19; clone_size: -; d_call: -; cdr3_aa: CASSRHYGYTF; cdr3_nt: TGTGCCAGTAGTAGACACTATGGCTACACCTTC
j_call: TRBJ2-7; v_call: TRBV7-3; clone_size: -; d_call: -; cdr3_aa: CASSLTPYGEQYF; cdr3_nt: TGTGCCAGCAGCTTAACCCCCTATGGCGAGCAGTACTTC
j_call: TRBJ2-1; v_call: TRBV5-4; clone_size: -; d_call: -; cdr3_aa: CASSFDSGSYNEQFF; cdr3_nt: TGTGCCAGCAGCTTCGATAGTGGCTCCTACAATGAGCAGTTCTTC
j_call: TRBJ2-7; v_call: TRBV11-2; clone_size: -; d_call: -; cdr3_aa: CASSFTGYEQYF; cdr3_nt: TGTGCCAGCAGCTTCACGGGTTACGAGCAGTACTTC
j_call: TRBJ2-7; v_call: TRBV10-1; clone_size: -; d_call: -; cdr3_aa: CASSEIVGYEQYF; cdr3_nt: TGCGCCAGCAGTGAAATAGTCGGTTACGAGCAGTACTTC
j_call: TRBJ2-5; v_call: TRBV5-6; clone_size: -; d_call: TRBD1; cdr3_aa: CASSFRGTQETQYF; cdr3_nt: TGTGCCAGCAGCTTCAGGGGGACCCAAGAGACCCAGTACTTC
j_call: TRBJ1-4; v_call: TRBV6-6; clone_size: once; d_call: -; cdr3_aa: CASSYSRGRGEKLFF; cdr3_nt: TGTGCCAGCAGTTACTCGAGGGGGAGAGGAGAAAAACTGTTTTTT
j_call: TRBJ2-7; v_call: TRBV20-1; clone_size: -; d_call: -; cdr3_aa: CSASKDEQYF; cdr3_nt: TGCAGTGCTAGTAAGGACGAGCAGTACTTC
j_call: TRBJ1-3; v_call: TRBV18; clone_size: -; d_call: -; cdr3_aa: CASSPGGRSGNTIYF; cdr3_nt: TGTGCCAGCTCACCTGGGGGGCGGTCTGGAAACACCATATATTTT